These T cell receptor beta chains were read from a single sample in a study of T cell changes during pregnancy in multiple sclerosis. The data were produced by immunoSEQ multiplex PCR, yet TCRdb's version contains in-frame clones alone and is incomplete. The table has over 50,000 clones, roughly 90% seen once. The sample in question was CD4+ T cells from peripheral blood mononuclear cells, obtained after pregnancy. The receptor source for this set is a female donor with multiple sclerosis, enrolled in a pregnancy study. The CDR3 runs from the conserved cysteine through the conserved F or W. Each record gives: clone size, D gene, V gene, J gene, CDR3 DNA, CDR3 protein. The D gene is left open where the match is weak. Clone size is not always given. Where it is, it says once, few, many or a class for expanded clones.

NA	TRBD2	TRBV4-1	TRBJ2-3	TGCGCCAGCAGCCAAGAATCGGCCGGACTAGCGGGATTCACAGATACGCAGTATTTT	CASSQESAGLAGFTDTQYF
NA	TRBD1	TRBV7-9	TRBJ2-3	TGTGCCAGCGTGCCCTCGGGGACAGGGGGCACAGATACGCAGTATTTT	CASVPSGTGGTDTQYF
NA	NA	TRBV6-6	TRBJ1-3	TGTGCCAGCAGTTACTCAATGGCCAGATTTGGAAACACCATATATTTT	CASSYSMARFGNTIYF
NA	TRBD2	TRBV19	TRBJ2-3	TGTGCCAGTAGTAGGGGACTAGCGGTTGCAGATACGCAGTATTTT	CASSRGLAVADTQYF
NA	NA	TRBV2	TRBJ1-4	TGTGCCAGCAGGGCATACAGGTCAACTAATGAAAAACTGTTTTTT	CASRAYRSTNEKLFF
NA	TRBD2	TRBV4-2	TRBJ2-1	TGTGCCAGCAGGGATTCGGGAGGGGGGAATGAGCAGTTCTTC	CASRDSGGGNEQFF
NA	NA	TRBV19	TRBJ2-1	TGTGCCAGTAGGGCCGTAGGATCGAGGGATGAGCAGTTCTTC	CASRAVGSRDEQFF
NA	NA	TRBV9	TRBJ1-1	TGTGCCAGCAGCGTTTTTGGGGCGGCTGAAGCTTTCTTT	CASSVFGAAEAFF
NA	TRBD1	TRBV9	TRBJ1-2	TGTGCCAGCAGCGTAGGGACAGGGGAGCAGTACTATGGCTACACCTTC	CASSVGTGEQYYGYTF
NA	TRBD2	TRBV27	TRBJ2-1	TGTGCCAGCAGTTCACACTCTAGCGGGAATTTAAATGAGCAGTTCTTC	CASSSHSSGNLNEQFF
NA	TRBD1	TRBV28	TRBJ1-2	TGTGCCAGCCGTCGGGCAGGGGGAACTTATGGCTACACCTTC	CASRRAGGTYGYTF
few	TRBD1	TRBV6-5	TRBJ1-1	TGTGCCAGCAGTTCCGGGACAGGCCCGAAAGCTTTCTTT	CASSSGTGPKAFF
few	NA	TRBV7-8	TRBJ1-1	TGTGCCAGCAGCTCGTACAGGAACACTGAAGCTTTCTTT	CASSSYRNTEAFF
NA	NA	TRBV5-8	TRBJ1-1	TGTGCCAGCAGCTCCATGTGGAGAACAGGCACTGAAGCTTTCTTT	CASSSMWRTGTEAFF
once	TRBD2	TRBV13	TRBJ2-3	TGTGCCAGCAGACGGACGGGCGGGAGAAAGGCAGATACGCAGTATTTT	CASRRTGGRKADTQYF
NA	NA	TRBV9	TRBJ2-3	TGTGCCAGCAGCCCACGGTCACAGTTGGGCACAGATACGCAGTATTTT	CASSPRSQLGTDTQYF
NA	NA	TRBV27	TRBJ2-5	TGTGCCAGCAGGCTTCTTGGCAACAAACAAGAGACCCAGTACTTC	CASRLLGNKQETQYF
NA	NA	TRBV6-5	TRBJ1-2	TGTGCCAGCAGTTACACCCGTCTAGGCAACTATGGCTACACCTTC	CASSYTRLGNYGYTF
NA	NA	TRBV11-2	TRBJ2-3	TGTGCCAGCAGCCTCAGGCCCTACACAGATACGCAGTATTTT	CASSLRPYTDTQYF
NA	NA	TRBV27	TRBJ2-2	TGTGCCAGCATAGGTGGCAGGGGCACCGGGGAGCTGTTTTTT	CASIGGRGTGELFF
NA	NA	TRBV6-5	TRBJ2-1	TGTGCCAGCAGTTACGATGTGGGGCCCAATGAGCAGTTCTTC	CASSYDVGPNEQFF
NA	NA	TRBV5-1	TRBJ2-6	TGCGCCAGCAGCTTGGGAGCTGGGGCCAACGTCCTGACTTTC	CASSLGAGANVLTF
NA	TRBD1	TRBV29-1	TRBJ2-7	TGCAGCACCCGGACAGGGAAGGGCGAGCAGTACTTC	CSTRTGKGEQYF
NA	NA	TRBV28	TRBJ2-7	TGTGCCAGCAGTCCAGGGGTTCTAGCTCAGTCCTACGAGCAGTACTTC	CASSPGVLAQSYEQYF
NA	TRBD1	TRBV6-6	TRBJ2-7	TGTGCCAGCAGGGGACAGGGTTTTGACTACGAGCAGTACTTC	CASRGQGFDYEQYF
NA	TRBD2	TRBV10-2	TRBJ2-1	TGCGCCAGCAGTGAGCCAGCGGGAGGGCCTTTTGAGCAGTTCTTC	CASSEPAGGPFEQFF
NA	NA	TRBV28	TRBJ1-5	TGTGCCAGCAGGCCTCCCTACAATCAGCCCCAGCATTTT	CASRPPYNQPQHF
NA	TRBD1	TRBV28	TRBJ2-3	TGTGCCAGCAGGGGGACAGGGGGGGGCACAGATACGCAGTATTTT	CASRGTGGGTDTQYF
NA	NA	TRBV6-4	TRBJ2-3	TGTGCCAGCAGTTCCGGGACTAGCACAGATACGCAGTATTTT	CASSSGTSTDTQYF
NA	NA	TRBV10-1	TRBJ1-1	TGCGCCAGCAGTGAGATCTGGAGGGGCACTGAAGCTTTCTTT	CASSEIWRGTEAFF
once	TRBD1	TRBV25-1	TRBJ1-1	TGTGCCAGCAGAGGACAGGGGCGTCATGGGACGACTTTCTTT	CASRGQGRHGTTFF
NA	NA	TRBV9	TRBJ2-1	TGTGCCAGCAGCGTAGGCGGGATAGCCCACAATGAGCAGTTCTTC	CASSVGGIAHNEQFF
NA	TRBD2	TRBV7-2	TRBJ2-7	TGTGCCAGCAGCTTAGGAATAAGCGGGAGAGTCTACGAGCAGTACTTC	CASSLGISGRVYEQYF
NA	NA	TRBV7-3	TRBJ2-2	TGTGCCAGCAGCTCCCTCCCAGCGGCGAACACCGGGGAGCTGTTTTTT	CASSSLPAANTGELFF
NA	TRBD1	TRBV27	TRBJ1-5	TGTGCCAGCAGTTTTCGAACGGACAGGAATCAGCCCCAGCATTTT	CASSFRTDRNQPQHF
NA	TRBD2	TRBV6-5	TRBJ2-2	TGTGCCAGCAGAACAACCGCGGGAGGCCCCGGGGAGCTGTTTTTT	CASRTTAGGPGELFF
NA	TRBD2	TRBV5-6	TRBJ2-7	TGTGCCAGCAGCTCCCGGGGGGGAGCGGTCTACGAGCAGTACTTC	CASSSRGGAVYEQYF
NA	NA	TRBV11-3	TRBJ2-6	TGTGCTAGCAGCTTGGGGGGCTCTGGGGCCAACGTCCTGACTTTC	CASSLGGSGANVLTF
NA	TRBD1	TRBV4-2	TRBJ1-4	TGTGCCAGCAGCCAAGCTAAGGGACAGAGAAAAGAAAAACTGTTTTTT	CASSQAKGQRKEKLFF
NA	TRBD1	TRBV7-2	TRBJ2-1	TGTGCCAGCAGCCTGGGACAGCGAATGTACAATGAGCAGTTCTTC	CASSLGQRMYNEQFF
once	NA	TRBV2	TRBJ2-1	TGTGCCAGCAGTGAATTGGGCCTTGATGAGCAGTTCTTC	CASSELGLDEQFF
NA	TRBD1	TRBV10-3	TRBJ2-5	TGTGCCATCAGTGCGGGAACAGGGGAGGAGACCCAGTACTTC	CAISAGTGEETQYF